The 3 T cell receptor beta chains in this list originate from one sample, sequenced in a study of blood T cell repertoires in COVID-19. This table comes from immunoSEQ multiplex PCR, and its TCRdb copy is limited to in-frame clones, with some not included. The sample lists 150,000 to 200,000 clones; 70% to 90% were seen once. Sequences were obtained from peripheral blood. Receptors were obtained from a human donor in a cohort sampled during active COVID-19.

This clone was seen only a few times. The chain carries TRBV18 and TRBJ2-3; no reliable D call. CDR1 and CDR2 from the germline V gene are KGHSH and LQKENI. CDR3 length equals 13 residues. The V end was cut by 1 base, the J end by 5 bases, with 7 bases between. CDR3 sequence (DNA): TGTGCCAGCTCACCACGCGCCGGAGATACGCAGTATTTT. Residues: CASSPRAGDTQYF.

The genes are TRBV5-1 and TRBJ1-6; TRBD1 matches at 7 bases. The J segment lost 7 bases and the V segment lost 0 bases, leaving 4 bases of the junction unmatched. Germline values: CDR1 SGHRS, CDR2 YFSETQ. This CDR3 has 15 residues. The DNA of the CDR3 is TGCGCCAGCAGCTTGGGAGGGGGCGAAAATTCACCCCTCCACTTT. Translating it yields CASSLGGGENSPLHF.

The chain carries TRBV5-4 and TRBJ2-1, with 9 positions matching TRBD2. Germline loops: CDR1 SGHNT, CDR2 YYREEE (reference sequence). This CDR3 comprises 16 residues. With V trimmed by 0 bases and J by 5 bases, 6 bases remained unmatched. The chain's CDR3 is CASSLGVAGADNEQFF. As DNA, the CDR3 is TGTGCCAGCAGCTTGGGAGTAGCGGGAGCTGACAATGAGCAGTTCTTC. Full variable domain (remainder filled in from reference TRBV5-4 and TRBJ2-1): ETGVTQSPTHLIKTRGQQVTLRCSSQSGHNTVSWYQQALGQGPQFIFQYYREEENGRGNFPPRFSGLQFPNYSSELNVNALELDDSALYLCASSLGVAGADNEQFFGPGTRLTVL.